These T cell receptor beta chains were read from a single sample in a study of Ad26.COV2.S vaccination and SARS-CoV-2 variants. Libraries were prepared by immunoSEQ multiplex PCR; TCRdb keeps only in-frame clonotypes and omits some of them. Of 430,000 or so clones detected, over 75% appear once; the ten largest clones hold less than 15%. Source: peripheral blood, taken in a trial of Ad26.COV2.S vaccine versus placebo. These receptor sequences come from a person aged 18-65 years who received the Ad26.COV2.S COVID-19 vaccine or a placebo. Each CDR3 is given with its conserved first and last residue. Fields, in order: D gene, J gene, V gene, clone size, CDR3 DNA, CDR3 protein. D genes are given only for firm matches. Rows may omit the clone size; those that give it use once, few, many or a size class.

>-|TRBJ2-5|TRBV5-6|-
TGTGCCAGCGGGGGCCAAAGGCCACAAGAGACCCAGTACTTC
CASGGQRPQETQYF
>TRBD1|TRBJ1-6|TRBV25-1|-
TGTGCCAGCAGTGAATCTGTACAGGGGAATTCACCCCTCCACTTT
CASSESVQGNSPLHF
>TRBD2|TRBJ2-3|TRBV5-1|-
TGCGCCAGCAGCTTGCGGACTAGCGGCACAGATACGCAGTATTTT
CASSLRTSGTDTQYF
>-|TRBJ2-1|TRBV9|-
TGTGCCAGCAGCGCCCCTTTCGGATACAATGAGCAGTTCTTC
CASSAPFGYNEQFF
>TRBD1|TRBJ2-7|TRBV6-2/TRBV6-3|-
TGTGCCAGCAGTTATTTTTTGGGACAGGGGGCGCGCGAGCAGTACTTC
CASSYFLGQGAREQYF
>TRBD2|TRBJ2-4|TRBV5-1|-
TGCGCCAGCAGCTTCCGGACTAGCGGGAACCTGCTAGCCAAAAACATTCAGTACTTC
CASSFRTSGNLLAKNIQYF
>-|TRBJ2-2|TRBV13|-
TGTGCCAGCAGCTTAGGATATGGGCAGGCGAACACCGGGGAGCTGTTTTTT
CASSLGYGQANTGELFF
>TRBD2|TRBJ2-5|TRBV3-1/TRBV3-2|-
TGTGCCAGCAGCTCCGGACTAGCGGGCGTCGAGACCCAGTACTTC
CASSSGLAGVETQYF
>TRBD1|TRBJ1-2|TRBV9|-
TGTGCCAGCAGCGTAGGCATGTCAGGGGGCGCGTACTATGGCTACACCTTC
CASSVGMSGGAYYGYTF
>-|TRBJ1-1|TRBV7-2|few
TGTGCCAGCAGCTTAGACCCGGGGATGAACACTGAAGCTTTCTTT
CASSLDPGMNTEAFF
>TRBD1|TRBJ1-4|TRBV28|-
TGTGCCAGCAGGCGAGACAGGGGGCTTGGTAATGAAAAACTGTTTTTT
CASRRDRGLGNEKLFF
>-|TRBJ1-2|TRBV11-3|-
TGTGCCAGCAGCTTGGGCGGGTTTAACTATGGCTACACCTTC
CASSLGGFNYGYTF
>TRBD1|TRBJ1-2|TRBV29-1|-
TGCAGCATTGAAGTTTTCACAGGGGGAGTCTATGGCTACACCTTC
CSIEVFTGGVYGYTF
>TRBD1|TRBJ2-5|TRBV7-2|-
TGTGCCAGCAGCTCGACTGGGACAGGGGTTGGAGAGACCCAGTACTTC
CASSSTGTGVGETQYF
>TRBD1|TRBJ2-4|TRBV27|-
TGTGCCAGCAGTCCAAAATGGACAGGGATCGTAGCCAAAAACATTCAGTACTTC
CASSPKWTGIVAKNIQYF
>TRBD2|TRBJ2-7|TRBV7-9|-
TGTGCCAGCAGCTTGACGACTAGCGGGTCCTACGAGCAGTACTTC
CASSLTTSGSYEQYF
>-|TRBJ2-2|TRBV7-2|-
TGTGCCAGCAGCTTAGTCCGTTCAGGCTGGAACACCGGGGAGCTGTTTTTT
CASSLVRSGWNTGELFF
>TRBD2|TRBJ2-2|TRBV4-2|-
TGTGCCAGCAGCCCAAATAGCGGGAGGGCCCTTACCGGGGAGCTGTTTTTT
CASSPNSGRALTGELFF
>-|TRBJ2-3|TRBV7-2|-
TGTGCCAGCAGCTTAGCTGCGACTACAGATACGCAGTATTTT
CASSLAATTDTQYF
>TRBD2|TRBJ2-5|TRBV10-2|-
TGCGCCAGCAGGCTAGCGGGAGTTGGAGAGACCCAGTACTTC
CASRLAGVGETQYF
>TRBD1|TRBJ2-2|TRBV18|-
TGTGCCAGCTCACCCCGGGACAGGGGGTCAAACACCGGGGAGCTGTTTTTT
CASSPRDRGSNTGELFF
>-|TRBJ2-5|TRBV29-1|-
TGCAGCGTTGAAGGGGTTCGGGAGACCCAGTACTTC
CSVEGVRETQYF
>TRBD1|TRBJ1-2|TRBV10-3|once
TGTGCCATCGGGACAGGGGAAAACTATGGCTACACCTTC
CAIGTGENYGYTF
>TRBD2|TRBJ2-5|TRBV2|-
TGTGCCAGCAGTGGGGTAGCGGGAGGGGAGACCCAGTACTTC
CASSGVAGGETQYF
>-|TRBJ2-7|TRBV28|-
TGTGCCAGCAGGACGGACTCTATCTACGAGCAGTACTTC
CASRTDSIYEQYF
>-|TRBJ2-1|TRBV7-2|-
TGTGCCAGCAGCTTACAGGGAACGGTCAATGAGCAGTTCTTC
CASSLQGTVNEQFF
>-|TRBJ1-5|TRBV7-8|once
TGTGCCAGCAGCCCGAGGACCTACAATCAGCCCCAGCATTTT
CASSPRTYNQPQHF
>-|TRBJ2-2|TRBV4-1|-
TGCGCCAGCAGCCAAGATATTTCACAGTACAACACCGGGGAGCTGTTTTTT
CASSQDISQYNTGELFF
>-|TRBJ1-5|TRBV4-1|-
TGCGCCAGCAGCCAAGCGACAGGTTATAGCAATCAGCCCCAGCATTTT
CASSQATGYSNQPQHF
>-|TRBJ2-7|TRBV9|-
TGTGCCAGCAGCGTAGTAGGCGGGGAGATTTACGAGCAGTACTTC
CASSVVGGEIYEQYF
>-|TRBJ2-7|TRBV11-2|-
TGTGCCAGCAGCTTAGGAACTTCGGACGAGCAGTACTTC
CASSLGTSDEQYF
>-|TRBJ1-3|TRBV7-2|few
TGTGCCAGCAGCATCGACAGGAGAGTCTCTGGAAACACCATATATTTT
CASSIDRRVSGNTIYF
>TRBD2|TRBJ2-1|TRBV25-1|-
TGTGCCAGCAGTGAATATTCTAGCGGGACCTACAATGAGCAGTTCTTC
CASSEYSSGTYNEQFF
>TRBD1|TRBJ1-1|TRBV6-6|-
TGTGCCAGCAGTTCACAGGGGCGGACTGAAGCTTTCTTT
CASSSQGRTEAFF
>-|TRBJ2-6|TRBV6-5|-
TGTGCCATCGGGGCTGGGGCCAACGTCCTGACTTTC
CAIGAGANVLTF
>-|TRBJ1-2|TRBV5-1|-
TGCGCCAGCAGCTTCTCCGGGACTGGGGATGGCTACACCTTC
CASSFSGTGDGYTF
>-|TRBJ1-3|TRBV25-1|-
TGTGCCAGCAGTGAAGTCCGGGGCTCTGGAAACACCATATATTTT
CASSEVRGSGNTIYF
>-|TRBJ2-1|TRBV4-3|-
TGCGCCAGCAGCCAAGGGAGAGGCAGAAACAATGAGCAGTTCTTC
CASSQGRGRNNEQFF
>-|TRBJ2-3|TRBV19|-
TGTGCCAGTAGTCAGAGGGAGCGGTTCACAGATACGCAGTATTTT
CASSQRERFTDTQYF
>-|TRBJ1-2|TRBV4-2|-
TGTGCCAGCAGCCAAGATTCACAGGGCCACTATGGCTACACCTTC
CASSQDSQGHYGYTF
>TRBD2|TRBJ2-3|TRBV10-3|-
TGTGCCATCAGTGTAGCGGGAGACACAGATACGCAGTATTTT
CAISVAGDTDTQYF
>TRBD2|TRBJ2-7|TRBV9|-
TGTGCCAGCAGCCCAACTAGCGTTGTCTACGAGCAGTACTTC
CASSPTSVVYEQYF